Following are 23 T cell receptor beta chains from one sample sequenced in a study of immune heterogeneity within non-small cell lung tumors. In a multiplex PCR, 32 V and 13 J primers amplified TCR beta CDR3. TCRdb ran MiXCR on the multiplex PCR reads and lists one entry per CDR3 protein. The sample consists of 10,000 to 12,000 distinct CDR3 sequences, less than 30% of them appearing once. Template came from bulk tumor genomic DNA, at 550 to 700 ng per sample. Widely spaced biopsies, several per primary tumor, were obtained at surgery. Before undergoing curative surgery, patients had newly diagnosed non-small cell lung cancer that was untreated. The sequencing sample was made of lung tumor tissue. These receptor sequences come from a woman aged 60 to 75 with non-small cell lung cancer.

V and J are TRBV7-3 and TRBJ2-3; D is possibly TRBD1 (6 bases). The germline V gene has CDR1 SGHTA and CDR2 FQGTGA. Trimming left V 5 bases short and J 5 bases short, with 17 bases between. The CDR3 spans 15 residues. The CDR3 sequence: CASSLTGSHIDTQYF. CDR3 bases: TGTGCCAGCAGCCTCACAGGGAGCCACATAGATACGCAGTATTTT.

At least ten counts were recorded for this clonotype. V is TRBV2 and J is TRBJ1-1, with 10 bases matching TRBD1. After removal of 5 bases from V and 3 bases from J, the junction contained 21 bases not matched to a gene. The CDR3 is 20 residues long. Germline CDR1 reads SNHLY; CDR2 reads FYNNEI. The CDR3 sequence is CASSPRRDRGASGRYTEAFF. In nucleotides, the CDR3 is TGTGCCAGCAGTCCCCGCCGGGACAGGGGAGCTTCTGGGAGATACACTGAAGCTTTCTTT.

V is TRBV10-1 and J is TRBJ2-5; 11 bases fit TRBD2. Germline lookup yields CDR1 WNHNN and CDR2 SYGVQD (reference sequence). The trim removed 6 bases at V and 7 bases at J, leaving 4 bases unmatched. The CDR3 consists of 13 residues. The CDR3 sequence is CASSTSGRGTQYF. The CDR3, as DNA: TGCGCCAGCAGCACTAGCGGGAGAGGGACCCAGTACTTC.

This clonotype was observed a few times. The genes are TRBV7-9 and TRBJ1-2; D may be TRBD1 (6 bases). V was clipped by 5 bases and J by 2 bases, with 9 bases between them. This CDR3 spans 13 amino acids. Germline CDR1 and CDR2: SEHNR and FQNEAQ (reference sequence). CDR3 sequence reads: CASSPGQNYGYTF. For the CDR3, the DNA is TGTGCCAGCAGCCCCGGACAGAACTATGGCTACACCTTC.

Judged by abundance, this clonotype is medium-sized. The gene calls are TRBV18 and TRBJ2-7; TRBD2 matches 7 bases. The CDR3 extends over 14 amino acids. Trimming took 1 base from V and 2 from J; bases not matched to a gene: 2. Per the germline V gene, CDR1 is KGHSH and CDR2 is LQKENI. The CDR3 is CASSPLSGTYEQYF. CDR3 DNA: TGTGCCAGCTCACCACTGAGCGGGACCTACGAGCAGTACTTC. Drawing the rest from reference TRBV18 and TRBJ2-7, the complete variable domain is NAGVMQNPRHLVRRRGQEARLRCSPMKGHSHVYWYRQLPEEGLKFMVYLQKENIIDESGMPKERFSAEFPKEGPSILRIQQVVRGDSAAYFCASSPLSGTYEQYFGPGTRLTVT.

Details on this clonotype: A much larger clone lies one base from this, so it may be a read error. The chain has TRBV6-1 and TRBJ2-1; TRBD2 matches at 8 bases. The CDR3 is made up of 17 amino acids. Germline CDR1 and CDR2: MNHNS and SASEGT. Trimming removed 7 bases from V and 13 bases from J; junction bases left unmatched: 24. The chain's CDR3 is CASTVSFGSDSGRNQFF. CDR3 nucleotides: TGTGCCAGCACCGTTAGTTTTGGATCAGACAGCGGGAGAAACCAGTTCTTC.

For this clonotype: This may be a read error: a much more frequent sequence differs by one nucleotide. CDR3: CSAGDRVNYGYTF. CDR3 in DNA: TGCAGTGCTGGAGACAGAGTAAACTATGGCTACACCTTC. The chain is built from TRBV20-1 and TRBJ1-2, with D perhaps TRBD1 (5 bases). The CDR3 spans 13 residues. Germline CDR1 reads DFQATT; CDR2 reads SNEGSKA (reference sequence).

This clonotype came up many times. CDR3 sequence (DNA): TGCGCCAGCAGCCAAGATTTGACAGGGGGCACCGGGGAGCTGTTTTTT. Protein sequence: CASSQDLTGGTGELFF. This chain connects TRBV4-3 to TRBJ2-2; 9 bases align to TRBD1. The CDR3 consists of 16 residues. Trimming removed 0 bases from V and 4 bases from J; junction bases left unmatched: 3. The V gene's germline CDR1 is LGHNA and CDR2 YSLEER.

Worth noting for this clonotype: The junction departs from germline at one end; a sequencing error may be responsible. The rearrangement joins TRBV5-5 to TRBJ2-1; D is unresolved. CDR3 length: 13 amino acids. Germline values: CDR1 SGHKS, CDR2 YYEKEE (reference sequence). CDR3 DNA: TGTGCCAGCAGCTCGTCCGGAGAGGTTGAGCAGCTCTTC. Amino acid sequence: CASSSSGEVEQLF.

A word on this clonotype: Being one base from a much bigger clone, this may be a read error. The V gene is TRBV20-1, the J gene TRBJ2-1; 8 bases are a match to TRBD2. Germline-derived CDR1 and CDR2 are DFQATT and SNEGSKA (reference sequence). Trimming took 3 bases from V and 7 from J; bases not matched to a gene: 14. The CDR3 extends over 16 amino acids. CDR3 nucleotides: TGCAGTGCTAGTATCGCGGGAGGTACCTTTTGTAATGAGCAGTTCTTC. Translating it yields CSASIAGGTFCNEQFF.

This clonotype appeared a single time. The gene calls are TRBV7-2 and TRBJ2-7; no firm D call. The germline gives CDR1 SGHTA, CDR2 FQGNSA. This CDR3 contains 11 residues. Deletions cut 5 bases from V and 2 bases from J, with 4 bases between. The CDR3: CASSATYEQYF. As DNA, the CDR3 is TGTGCCAGCAGCGCCACCTACGAGCAGTACTTC.

This clonotype is labeled as medium-sized. This chain connects TRBV12-3 or TRBV12-4 to TRBJ1-2; unclear D gene. V was cut by 1 base and J by 2 bases, with 5 bases left in between. The CDR3 contains 13 residues. CDR3 in DNA: TGTGCCAGCAGTTTAGGGATGAACTATGGCTACACCTTC. The encoded protein is CASSLGMNYGYTF.

As to this clonotype: This may arise from a read error, as a much more abundant clone is one base away. Written as DNA, the CDR3 is TGCGCCAGCACCCACGGGACAGTCAATGAGCAGTTCTTC. This codes for CASTHGTVNEQFF. The chain joins TRBV5-1 to TRBJ2-1; 7 bases fit TRBD1. Germline trimming cut 6 bases from V and 6 bases from J; bases unmatched to any gene: 6. This CDR3 region has 13 residues. Germline CDR1 reads SGHRS; CDR2 reads YFSETQ. Full variable domain (outside the CDR3, taken from reference TRBV5-1 and TRBJ2-1): KAGVTQTPRYLIKTRGQQVTLSCSPISGHRSVSWYQQTPGQGLQFLFEYFSETQRNKGNFPGRFSGRQFSNSRSEMNVSTLELGDSALYLCASTHGTVNEQFFGPGTRLTVL.

With regard to this clonotype: A much larger clone lies one base from this, so it may be a read error. The V gene is TRBV19, the J gene TRBJ2-2; TRBD2 aligns across 10 bases. V trimming: 8 bases; J trimming: 5 bases; junction bases outside the gene matches: 17. The germline V gene encodes CDR1 LNHDA and CDR2 SQIVND (reference sequence). The CDR3 loop spans 18 amino acids. In DNA, the CDR3 is TGTGCCAGTGGTTTCCACCTTTCTAGCGGGAGTTATACCGGGGAGCTGTTTTTT. It translates to CASGFHLSSGSYTGELFF.

This clonotype was found many times. The chain recombines TRBV6-6 with TRBJ2-1; no clear D. CDR1 is MNHNY, CDR2 SVGAGI, per germline (reference sequence). The length of the CDR3 is 13 residues. V lost 2 bases, J lost 4 bases, and 6 bases lay in between. The CDR3 spells CASSYPPYNEQFF. CDR3 sequence (DNA): TGTGCCAGCAGTTACCCCCCTTACAATGAGCAGTTCTTC.

This chain joins TRBV9 and TRBJ2-1; no reliable D call. Germline lookup yields CDR1 SGDLS and CDR2 YYNGEE. There are 14 residues in the CDR3. With 0 bases removed from V and 2 bases from J, the gap between germline ends came to 6 bases. The DNA for the CDR3 is TGTGCCAGCAGCGTAGGCGGCGCCTACAATGAGCAGTTCTTC. As protein: CASSVGGAYNEQFF.

The table lists this clonotype with many counts. The chain carries TRBV2 and TRBJ2-7, with unresolved D. Germline CDR1 SNHLY, CDR2 FYNNEI. Deletions cut 3 bases from V and 5 bases from J, with 11 bases between. The CDR3 is 13 residues long. CDR3 bases: TGTGCCAGCAGTGAGGCTCTGCCCCACGAGCAGTACTTC. Residues: CASSEALPHEQYF.

This clonotype rates as medium-sized (0.01 to 0.1%). V is TRBV10-3 and J is TRBJ1-5; no clear D. From germline, CDR1 is ENHRY and CDR2 SYGVKD. The CDR3 totals 14 residues. V was trimmed by 0 bases and J by 5 bases, leaving 8 bases between them. As DNA, the CDR3 is TGTGCCATCAGTGAGTCGCCGACCGATCAGCCCCAGCATTTT. Protein sequence: CAISESPTDQPQHF.

This clonotype turned up a few times. This rearrangement joins TRBV24-1 to TRBJ2-3; 9 bases are shared with TRBD1. Germline CDR1 KGHDR, CDR2 SFDVKD. There are 16 residues in the CDR3. The V and J ends lost 2 bases and 4 bases, in that order; junction bases with no gene match: 6. The CDR3 bases are TGTGCCACCAGTGATTCTGGGACAGGGATTGCAGATACGCAGTATTTT. Its translation: CATSDSGTGIADTQYF.

Many counts were recorded for this clonotype. An end of the junction differs from the germline gene, which may be a read error. CDR3 amino acids: CASSSGEESSF. The CDR3 nucleotides read TGTGCCAGCAGTTCAGGGGAGGAATCGAGTTTC. The rearrangement joins TRBV12-3 or TRBV12-4 to TRBJ2-7; D may correspond to TRBD1 or TRBD2 (6 bases each). The CDR3 totals 11 residues.

In its sample, this clonotype was seen many times. V usage is TRBV15 and J usage is TRBJ2-3, with 9 bases identical to TRBD1. V gave up 0 bases and J gave up 4 bases; unmatched junction bases: 11. CDR1 LNHNV and CDR2 YYDKDF come from the germline V gene (reference sequence). This CDR3 spans 18 amino acids. This CDR3 reads CATSRDIIGTGSPDTQYF. The CDR3 coding sequence is TGTGCCACCAGCAGAGATATTATTGGGACAGGGAGCCCAGATACGCAGTATTTT.

To note about this clonotype: This may come from a read error, since a much larger clone is one base off. The chain joins TRBV19 to TRBJ1-6, with 8 bases aligning to TRBD1. Trimming at V came to 7 bases and at J to 7 bases, leaving 6 bases not matched to a gene. This CDR3 is built from 14 residues. Germline V CDR1 and CDR2: LNHDA, SQIVND (reference sequence). The CDR3 here is CASTSTGENSPLHF. The CDR3 DNA sequence: TGTGCCAGTACCTCGACAGGGGAGAATTCACCCCTCCACTTT.

In its sample, this clonotype is medium-sized. This chain joins TRBV10-3 and TRBJ2-7; tentatively, D is TRBD2 (6 bases). The CDR3 has 15 amino acids. V was trimmed by 6 bases and J by 0 bases, leaving 15 bases between them. Looked up from germline, CDR1 is ENHRY and CDR2 is SYGVKD. The CDR3 bases are TGTGCCATCAGGACGGGTAGCGGAGTCTCCTACGAGCAGTACTTC. It codes for CAIRTGSGVSYEQYF.